This entry describes one T cell receptor beta chain. This receptor's antigen is unknown. No base quality information exists; no much larger clone differs at one position. The sample is drawn from a study of shared clonotypes between healthy human individuals (TCRdb year 2020). About the full investigation: The cohort comprised two women and a few men aged 18 to 49 years. To estimate repertoire size and how much clonotype sharing occurs between individuals, the study deeply sequenced the blood TCR repertoires of roughly 5 healthy adults. To increase sequencing depth and limit assay-specific biases, different laboratories used diverse techniques to prepare libraries and sequence TCR repertoires. Each donor's leukapheresis produced roughly between roughly 0.85 and 9 billion PBMCs.

Using the deep immunoSEQ assay, TCR CDR3 regions were amplified from genomic DNA by multiplex PCR. Extracted genomic DNA from each cell subset was spread evenly across all wells of several immunoSEQ 96-well plates, with each plate serving as a replicate. For unsorted PBMC, approximately 0.3 ug of genomic DNA, equivalent to around 33,000 T cell genomes, went into each replicate PCR. Ten immunoSEQ deep assay plates were used to sequence the unsorted PBMC genomic DNA. Purified libraries were measured with a Qubit 3.0 fluorometer, size-checked on a Bioanalyzer 2100, and measured again with the KAPA Library Quantification kit. A separate single-read 150-cycle Illumina NextSeq 550 flow cell was used to sequence each immunoSEQ 96-well plate. The paper's processing steps were these. Because the immunoSEQ output held only junctional sequences and lacked quality scores, the filtering could not match the filtering applied to full-length reads. Sequences were annotated with PyIR, a Python wrapper for IgBLAST v1.9, using IMGT germline references to assign V/J genes and CDR3. Reads were filtered out if the reads had weak V/J assignments (E-value above 1e-6), no CDR3, stop codons, out-of-frame junctions, or ambiguous translated residues. V3J clonotypes were defined as sequences sharing the same inferred V gene, J gene, and CDR3 amino acid sequence. Percentage overlap between repertoires was calculated by dividing the number of shared unique clonotypes by the size of the smaller repertoire. Richness of each repertoire was evaluated using RTK rarefaction, the Chao1 estimator, and Recon v2.1 estimates of unobserved clonotypes. The source is immuneACCESS, and TCRdb retained only in-frame sequences with V and J called. Part of the clones is not carried over; for the studies checked, unresolved V genes explain less than half of this, and the remainder is unexplained. That table supplies the V and J calls and clone size; D and trimming were determined from the DNA. The sample has about 480,000 clones on record, 75% to 85% of them singletons. Jointly, the top ten make up around 13% of the sample.

The junction carries 18 bases between V and J, which are trimmed by 2 bases and 5 bases respectively. The germline V gene provides CDR1 MDHEN and CDR2 SYDVKM. The CDR3 runs 17 amino acids, cysteine and phenylalanine included. The DNA shown is the 51-base CDR3, in frame from base 1. The study at large found these results: The small number of donors limited the genetic and exposure-history diversity represented. Sampling was restricted to blood, and TCR repertoires in tissue are likely to differ from TCR repertoires in blood. Based on pairwise subsampling, the degree of clonotype sharing among donors was expected to be affected by sequencing depth.

The donors were healthy, HIV-negative adults with no recently reported acute infections or vaccinations. Every donor was a Caucasian adult living in Nashville, Tennessee, USA. For unsorted samples, around 90 million PBMCs were counted, and genomic DNA was extracted using the QIAamp DNA Blood Mini kit. Blood was collected by leukapheresis, and PBMCs were isolated by Ficoll-Histopaque density gradient centrifugation and then cryopreserved in liquid nitrogen vapor phase. Rearrangement joined TRBV28 to TRBJ2-2; TRBD2 is a possible D gene, resting on 7 matching bases. The material sequenced was PBMCs. This receptor was identified in a woman between 40 and 55 years old in good health. Some clones in this sample may be carry-over from other donors' samples. The DNA is as follows: TGTGCCAGCAGTTTACGGGGGGCGCATGGTAGGACCGGGGAGCTGTTTTTT. This sequence encodes CASSLRGAHGRTGELFF.